Presented here are 15 T cell receptor beta chains from one specimen sequenced in a study of T-cell memory formation after mild COVID-19. TCRdb re-derived calls from the 5' RACE reads in MiXCR, one entry per CDR3 protein. The top ten hold roughly 20% of the sample, which has roughly 310,000 distinct CDR3 sequences, approximately 16% seen once. Sequencing was done on a sample of PBMCs or a T cell subset sorted from them (not recorded which). These receptors all come from a man aged 18 to 30 who had mild COVID-19 (a few samples of this study predate the infection). Cell type and time point are not known.

This clonotype came up a few times. The rearrangement joins TRBV7-2 to TRBJ2-3, with D possibly matching TRBD2 (6 bases). CDR1 and CDR2 from the germline V gene are SGHTA and FQGNSA. Trimming pared 4 bases from V and 2 bases from J, leaving 13 bases between. The CDR3 loop spans 15 amino acids. In DNA form, the CDR3 reads TGTGCCAGCAGCTCAAGCGGGCAGTTCACAGATACGCAGTATTTT. Translation gives CASSSSGQFTDTQYF.

This clonotype was seen at least ten times. This chain uses TRBV6-6 with TRBJ2-7, with D tentatively TRBD2 (5 bases). Trimming cost V 10 bases and J 3 bases, with 13 bases left between them. The CDR3 is 12 amino acids. Germline loops: CDR1 MNHNY, CDR2 SVGAGI (reference sequence). The CDR3 DNA sequence: TGTGCCACCTTCGCGGGCCTCTACGAGCAGTACTTC. Translating it yields CATFAGLYEQYF.

The genes are TRBV5-1 and TRBJ2-1, with D possibly matching TRBD2 (5 bases). The germline V gene encodes CDR1 SGHRS and CDR2 YFSETQ. The V gene lost 0 bases and the J gene lost 6 bases, with 10 bases spanning the gap. This CDR3 contains 14 residues. The CDR3 loop is CASSLGSSFNEQFF. As DNA, the CDR3 is TGCGCCAGCAGCTTGGGTTCTAGCTTCAATGAGCAGTTCTTC.

This clonotype was observed a handful of times. The genes are TRBV6-5 and TRBJ2-6, with D uncertain. This CDR3 is built from 15 residues. Germline V gene lookup returns CDR1 MNHEY and CDR2 SVGAGI. V was clipped by 2 bases and J by 2 bases, with 7 bases between them. The CDR3 region is CASSYGMAGANVLTF. Written as DNA, the CDR3 is TGTGCCAGCAGTTACGGGATGGCTGGGGCCAACGTCCTGACTTTC.

V and J are TRBV5-1 and TRBJ2-1; D might be TRBD1 or TRBD2, each matching 5 bases. CDR3 length equals 14 residues. V gave up 0 bases and J gave up 6 bases, with 10 bases separating them. Germline CDR1 SGHRS, CDR2 YFSETQ. The CDR3 DNA sequence: TGCGCCAGCAGCTTGGGGGGACCGAGCAATGAGCAGTTCTTC. This codes for CASSLGGPSNEQFF.

This chain connects TRBV4-3 to TRBJ2-3; 8 bases fit TRBD1. The V gene end was trimmed by 0 bases and the J gene end by 4 bases; junction bases not matched to a gene: 12. CDR3 length: 18 amino acids. Germline CDR1 LGHNA, CDR2 YSLEER. Here the CDR3 reads CASSQDGGTGLPADTQYF. CDR3 sequence (DNA): TGCGCCAGCAGCCAAGATGGGGGGACAGGACTCCCGGCAGATACGCAGTATTTT.

Here the CDR3 reads CSAHSGLNPYEQYV. In DNA form, the CDR3 reads TGCAGTGCCCATTCGGGTCTGAACCCCTACGAGCAGTACGTC. The chain is built from TRBV20-1 and TRBJ2-7; no clear D gene. This CDR3 has 14 amino acids. Trimming took 6 bases from V and 2 from J, leaving 17 bases between them. CDR1 is DFQATT and CDR2 is SNEGSKA in the germline V gene (reference sequence).

This clonotype was detected a few times. The CDR3 sequence is CASSLIGKPPDTQYF. The CDR3, as DNA: TGTGCCAGCAGCTTAATTGGAAAACCTCCGGATACGCAGTATTTT. The chain is built from TRBV7-3 and TRBJ2-3; D gene unclear. This CDR3 spans 15 amino acids. Between the trimmed V and J ends, which lost 1 base and 6 bases, there was a span of 14 bases. CDR1 is SGHTA, CDR2 FQGTGA, per germline.

This chain uses TRBV7-3 with TRBJ1-1; D possibly corresponds to TRBD1 (6 bases). The germline gives CDR1 SGHTA, CDR2 FQGTGA. The CDR3 sequence is 16 residues long. V was clipped by 4 bases and J by 1 base, with 16 bases between them. This chain's CDR3 is CASSSVSGHPNTEAFF. In DNA, the CDR3 is TGTGCCAGCAGCTCAGTATCGGGACACCCGAACACTGAAGCTTTCTTT.

The genes are TRBV13 and TRBJ2-5, with 10 positions matching TRBD2. The CDR3 loop spans 14 amino acids. CDR1 and CDR2 from the germline V gene are PRHDT and FYEKMQ (reference sequence). Trimming cost V 6 bases and J 2 bases; bases outside gene matches: 3. The DNA for the CDR3 is TGTGCCAGCAGAATTAGCGGGGGGCAAGAGACCCAGTACTTC. Amino acids: CASRISGGQETQYF. Looking up the rest from reference TRBV13 and TRBJ2-5 gives the full variable domain: AAGVIQSPRHLIKEKRETATLKCYPIPRHDTVYWYQQGPGQDPQFLISFYEKMQSDKGSIPDRFSAQQFSDYHSELNMSSLELGDSALYFCASRISGGQETQYFGPGTRLLVL.

The chain has TRBV12-3 or TRBV12-4 and TRBJ1-2, with D maybe TRBD1 (6 bases). V gave up 4 bases and J gave up 8 bases, with 14 bases separating them. The CDR3 has 13 residues. The CDR3 is CASSSQGTGGYTF. The CDR3 DNA follows: TGTGCCAGCAGTTCTCAGGGGACGGGGGGCTACACCTTC.

J is TRBJ2-7 and V is TRBV20-1; 7 bases align to TRBD1. J was trimmed by 2 bases and V by 1 base; bases with no gene match: 11. This CDR3 contains 16 residues. CDR1 is DFQATT, CDR2 SNEGSKA, per germline (reference sequence). CDR3 coding DNA: TGCAGTGCTAGAGCATATAGAGGGGGCCTGGCCTACGAGCAGTACTTC. Translating gives CSARAYRGGLAYEQYF.

The chain links TRBV6-2 or TRBV6-3 to TRBJ2-4; D is unresolved. The CDR3 totals 13 residues. Germline CDR1 MNHEY, CDR2 SVGEGT. Trimming shortened V by 2 bases and J by 9 bases, and 11 bases separated the two germline ends. The CDR3 DNA reads TGTGCCAGCAGTTACGGGCCCTATGGCATTCAGTACTTC. Amino acid sequence: CASSYGPYGIQYF.

The chain couples TRBV7-9 to TRBJ2-3, with D unclear. CDR1 and CDR2 from the germline V gene are SEHNR and FQNEAQ (reference sequence). This CDR3 comprises 14 residues. Trimming shortened V by 5 bases and J by 11 bases, and 20 bases separated the two germline ends. CDR3 DNA sequence: TGTGCCAGCAGCCCCCTCTTTGGACCCGGGCGGCAGTATTTT. Protein: CASSPLFGPGRQYF.

This clonotype was counted many times. The J gene is TRBJ1-1, the V gene TRBV7-2; 7 positions agree with TRBD1. Germline CDR1 SGHTA, CDR2 FQGNSA. V gave up 2 bases and J gave up 4 bases; unmatched junction bases: 4. The CDR3 covers 14 residues. The CDR3 nucleotides are TGTGCCAGCAGCTTACAGGGGGTGGGCACTGAAGCTTTCTTT. Amino acids: CASSLQGVGTEAFF.